This TCR beta chain was sequenced for a study of cytomegalovirus exposure and HLA in healthy donors. Findings and caveats of the study: From TCR beta sequences, most subjects' HLA-A and HLA-B alleles were reportedly predicted accurately. As confirmed in vitro, three CMV-associated chains were specific for CMV antigens. When analyzed later, a missense DCLRE1C variant was found to be linked to TCR beta V- and J-gene trimming. At a 0.05 false discovery rate, a later analysis found approximately 15,000 TCR beta sequences to be associated with HLA alleles.

PCR used 60 Vbeta primers and 13 Jbeta primers. The method was immunoSEQ multiplex PCR; TCRdb's version includes in-frame clones alone and lacks a portion of them. The sample lists roughly 250,000 clones, about four fifths occurring once. Of note for this clone: What it binds is not known.

Germline V gene data show CDR1 as SGDLS and CDR2 as YYNGEE. The CDR3 contains 15 residues. V lost 3 bases, J lost 0 bases, and 11 bases lay in between. The genes are TRBV9 and TRBJ2-3; TRBD2 is a possible D gene (5 bases). The origin of this receptor is a woman aged 35 to 49 in good health and CMV-seropositive. The sequenced sample consisted of PBMCs. CDR3 bases: TGTGCCAGCAGCGGGGCCCCGGGGAGCACAGATACGCAGTATTTT. Its translation is CASSGAPGSTDTQYF.